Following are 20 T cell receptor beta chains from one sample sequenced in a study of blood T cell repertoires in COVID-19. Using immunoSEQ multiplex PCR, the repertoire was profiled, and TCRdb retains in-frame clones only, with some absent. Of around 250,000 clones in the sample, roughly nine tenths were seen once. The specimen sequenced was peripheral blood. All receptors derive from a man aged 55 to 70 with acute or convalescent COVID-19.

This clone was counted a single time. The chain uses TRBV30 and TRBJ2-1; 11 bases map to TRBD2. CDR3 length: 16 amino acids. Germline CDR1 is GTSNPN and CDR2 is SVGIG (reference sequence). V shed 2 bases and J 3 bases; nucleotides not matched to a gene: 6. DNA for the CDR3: TGTGCCTGGAGTCGAGGGACTAGCGGATACTACAATGAGCAGTTCTTC. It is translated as CAWSRGTSGYYNEQFF.

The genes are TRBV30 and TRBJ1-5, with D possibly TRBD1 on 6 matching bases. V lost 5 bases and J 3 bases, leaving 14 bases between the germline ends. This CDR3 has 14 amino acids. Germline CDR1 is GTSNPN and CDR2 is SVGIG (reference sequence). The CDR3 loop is CAWSQRTDNQPQHF. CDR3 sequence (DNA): TGTGCCTGGTCCCAGAGGACAGACAATCAGCCCCAGCATTTT.

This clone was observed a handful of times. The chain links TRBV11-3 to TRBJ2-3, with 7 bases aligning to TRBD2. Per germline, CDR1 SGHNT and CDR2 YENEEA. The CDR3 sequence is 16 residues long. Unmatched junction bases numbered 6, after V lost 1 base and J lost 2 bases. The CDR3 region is CASSLGGGTTTDTQYF. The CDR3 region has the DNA TGTGCCAGCAGCTTAGGGGGCGGGACTACCACAGATACGCAGTATTTT. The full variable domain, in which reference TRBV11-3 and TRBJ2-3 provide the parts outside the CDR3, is EAGVVQSPRYKIIEKKQPVAFWCNPISGHNTLYWYLQNLGQGPELLIRYENEEAVDDSQLPKDRFSAERLKGVDSTLKIQPAELGDSAVYLCASSLGGGTTTDTQYFGPGTRLTVL.

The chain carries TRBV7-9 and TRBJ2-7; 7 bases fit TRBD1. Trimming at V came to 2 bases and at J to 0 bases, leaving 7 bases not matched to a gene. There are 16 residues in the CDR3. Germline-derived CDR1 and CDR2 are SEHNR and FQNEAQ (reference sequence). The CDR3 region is CASSLPTGRSSYEQYF. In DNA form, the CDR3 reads TGTGCCAGCAGCTTACCGACAGGGCGAAGCTCCTACGAGCAGTACTTC.

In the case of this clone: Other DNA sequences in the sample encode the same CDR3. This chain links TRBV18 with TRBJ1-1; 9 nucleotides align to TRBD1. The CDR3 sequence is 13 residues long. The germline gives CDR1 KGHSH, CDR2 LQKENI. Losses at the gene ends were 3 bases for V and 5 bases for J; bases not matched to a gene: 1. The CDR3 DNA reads TGTGCCAGCTCACCGGGGACAGGGACTGAAGCTTTCTTT. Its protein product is CASSPGTGTEAFF.

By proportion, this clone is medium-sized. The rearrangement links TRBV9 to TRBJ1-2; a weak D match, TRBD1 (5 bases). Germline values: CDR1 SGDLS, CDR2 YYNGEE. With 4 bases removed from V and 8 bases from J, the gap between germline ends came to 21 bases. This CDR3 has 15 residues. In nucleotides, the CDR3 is TGTGCCAGCAGCTCAACCAACGGGGGAGCGGGCGGCTACACCTTC. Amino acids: CASSSTNGGAGGYTF.

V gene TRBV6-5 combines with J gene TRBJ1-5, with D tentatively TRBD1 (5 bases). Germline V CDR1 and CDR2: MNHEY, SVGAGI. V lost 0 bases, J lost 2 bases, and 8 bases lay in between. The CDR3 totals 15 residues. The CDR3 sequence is CASSYSGGGNQPQHF. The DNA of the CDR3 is TGTGCCAGCAGTTACTCCGGGGGTGGCAATCAGCCCCAGCATTTT.

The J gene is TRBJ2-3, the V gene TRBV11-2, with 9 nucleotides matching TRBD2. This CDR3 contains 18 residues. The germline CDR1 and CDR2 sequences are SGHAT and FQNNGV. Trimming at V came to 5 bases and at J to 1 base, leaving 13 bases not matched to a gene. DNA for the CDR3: TGTGCCAGCAGCCTGGGACTAGCCGGTATACGCCGCACAGATACGCAGTATTTT. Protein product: CASSLGLAGIRRTDTQYF.

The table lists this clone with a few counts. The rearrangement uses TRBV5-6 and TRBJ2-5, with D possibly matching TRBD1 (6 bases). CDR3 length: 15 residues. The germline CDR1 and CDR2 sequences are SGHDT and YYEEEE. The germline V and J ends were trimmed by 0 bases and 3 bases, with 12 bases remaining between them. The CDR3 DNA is TGTGCCAGCAGCTTGGCCCGGCAGGGGAAAGAGACCCAGTACTTC. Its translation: CASSLARQGKETQYF. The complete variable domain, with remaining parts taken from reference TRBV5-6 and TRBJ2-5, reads DAGVTQSPTHLIKTRGQQVTLRCSPKSGHDTVSWYQQALGQGPQFIFQYYEEEERQRGNFPDRFSGHQFPNYSSELNVNALLLGDSALYLCASSLARQGKETQYFGPGTRLLVL.

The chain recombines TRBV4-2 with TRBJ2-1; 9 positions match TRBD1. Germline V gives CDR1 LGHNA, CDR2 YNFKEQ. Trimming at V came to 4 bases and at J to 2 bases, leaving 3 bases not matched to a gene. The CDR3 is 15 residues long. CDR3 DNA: TGTGCCAGCAGCCTACAGGGGGCCCCCTACAATGAGCAGTTCTTC. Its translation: CASSLQGAPYNEQFF.

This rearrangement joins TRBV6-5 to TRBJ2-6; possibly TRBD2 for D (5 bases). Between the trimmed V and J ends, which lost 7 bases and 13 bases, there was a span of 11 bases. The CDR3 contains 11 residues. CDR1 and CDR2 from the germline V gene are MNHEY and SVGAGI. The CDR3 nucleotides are TGTGCCAGCACCGAGGGCGGGGTCCTGACTTTC. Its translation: CASTEGGVLTF.

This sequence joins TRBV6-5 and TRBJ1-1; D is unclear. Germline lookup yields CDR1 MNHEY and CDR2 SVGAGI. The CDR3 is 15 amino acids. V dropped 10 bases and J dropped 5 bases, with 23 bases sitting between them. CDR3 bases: TGTGCCACCAGGCCGCCACGGGCTGGAGGGACTGAAGCTTTCTTT. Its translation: CATRPPRAGGTEAFF.

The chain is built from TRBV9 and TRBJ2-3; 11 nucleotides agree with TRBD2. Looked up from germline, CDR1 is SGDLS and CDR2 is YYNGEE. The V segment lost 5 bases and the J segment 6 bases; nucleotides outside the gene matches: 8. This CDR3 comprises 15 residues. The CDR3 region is CASSETSGVGDTQYF. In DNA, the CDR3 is TGTGCCAGCAGTGAGACTAGCGGGGTGGGTGATACGCAGTATTTT.

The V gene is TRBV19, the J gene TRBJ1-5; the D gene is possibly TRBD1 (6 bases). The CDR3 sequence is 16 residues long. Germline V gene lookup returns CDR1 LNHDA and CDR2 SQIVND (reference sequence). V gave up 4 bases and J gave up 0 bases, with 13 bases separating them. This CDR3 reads CASSTRTVGSNQPQHF. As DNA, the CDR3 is TGTGCCAGTAGTACCCGGACAGTTGGTAGCAATCAGCCCCAGCATTTT.

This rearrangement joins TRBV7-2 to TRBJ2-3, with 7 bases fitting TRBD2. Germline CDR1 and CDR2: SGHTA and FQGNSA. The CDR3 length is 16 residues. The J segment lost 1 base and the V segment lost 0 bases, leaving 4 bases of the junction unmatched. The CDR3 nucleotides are TGTGCCAGCAGCTTAGCTGCGGGAGTTCGCACAGATACGCAGTATTTT. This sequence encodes CASSLAAGVRTDTQYF.

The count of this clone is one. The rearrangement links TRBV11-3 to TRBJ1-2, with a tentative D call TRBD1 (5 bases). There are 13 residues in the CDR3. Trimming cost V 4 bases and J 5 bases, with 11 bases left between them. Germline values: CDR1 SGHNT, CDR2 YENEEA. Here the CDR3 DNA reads TGTGCCAGCAGCTCACAGACAGTGTATGGCTACACCTTC. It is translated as CASSSQTVYGYTF.

CDR3 sequence reads: CAWTPRGGYNEQFF. CDR3 nucleotide sequence: TGTGCCTGGACCCCTCGAGGGGGATACAATGAGCAGTTCTTC. The chain has TRBV30 and TRBJ2-1; a weak D match, TRBD1 (6 bases). Trimming removed 4 bases at V and 4 bases at J, with 14 bases between. Germline V gene data show CDR1 as GTSNPN and CDR2 as SVGIG (reference sequence). The CDR3 is made up of 14 amino acids.

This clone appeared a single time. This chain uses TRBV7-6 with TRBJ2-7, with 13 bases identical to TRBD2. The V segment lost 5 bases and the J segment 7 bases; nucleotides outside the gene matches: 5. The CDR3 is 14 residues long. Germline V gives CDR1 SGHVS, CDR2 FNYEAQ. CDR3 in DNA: TGTGCCAGCAGCGTGGGACTAGCGGGAATAGAGCAGTACTTC. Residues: CASSVGLAGIEQYF.

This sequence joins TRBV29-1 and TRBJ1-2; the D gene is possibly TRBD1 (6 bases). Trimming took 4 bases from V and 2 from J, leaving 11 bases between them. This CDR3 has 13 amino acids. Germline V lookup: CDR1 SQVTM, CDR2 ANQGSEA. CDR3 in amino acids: CSVALQGNYGYTF. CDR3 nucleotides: TGCAGCGTTGCGCTGCAGGGGAACTATGGCTACACCTTC. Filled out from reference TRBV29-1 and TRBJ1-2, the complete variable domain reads SAVISQKPSRDICQRGTSLTIQCQVDSQVTMMFWYRQQPGQSLTLIATANQGSEATYESGFVIDKFPISRPNLTFSTLTVSNMSPEDSSIYLCSVALQGNYGYTFGSGTRLTVV.

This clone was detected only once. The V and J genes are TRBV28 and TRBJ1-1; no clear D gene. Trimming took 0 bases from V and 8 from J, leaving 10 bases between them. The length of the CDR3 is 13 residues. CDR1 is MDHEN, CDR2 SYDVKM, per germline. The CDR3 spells CASSLWGRPEAFF. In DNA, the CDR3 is TGTGCCAGCAGTTTATGGGGCAGACCAGAAGCTTTCTTT.